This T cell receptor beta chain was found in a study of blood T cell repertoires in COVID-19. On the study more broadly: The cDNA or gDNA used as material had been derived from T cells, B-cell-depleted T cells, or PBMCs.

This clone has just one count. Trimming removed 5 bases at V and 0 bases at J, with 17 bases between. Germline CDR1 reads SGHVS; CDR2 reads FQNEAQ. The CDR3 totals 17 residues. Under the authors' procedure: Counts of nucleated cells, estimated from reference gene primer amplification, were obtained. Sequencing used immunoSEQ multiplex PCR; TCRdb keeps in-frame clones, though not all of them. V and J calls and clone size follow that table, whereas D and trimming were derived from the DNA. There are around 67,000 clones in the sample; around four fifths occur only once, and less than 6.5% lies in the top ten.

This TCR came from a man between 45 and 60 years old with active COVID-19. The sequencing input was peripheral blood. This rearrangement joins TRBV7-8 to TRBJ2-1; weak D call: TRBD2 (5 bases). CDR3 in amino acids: CASSTRFRGSSYNEQFF. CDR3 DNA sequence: TGTGCCAGCAGCACCCGGTTCCGGGGAAGCTCCTACAATGAGCAGTTCTTC.